This T cell receptor beta chain comes out of a study of cytomegalovirus exposure and HLA in healthy donors. Study-level background: Of all 400 or so donors who were genotyped, roughly 81% belonged to the Caucasian-associated ancestry cluster.

Study outcomes and limitations: In vitro confirmation showed a few CMV-associated chains to be CMV antigen specific.

PCR involved 60 Vbeta and 13 Jbeta primers. Only in-frame clones appear in the TCRdb table, and some are missing; sequencing was by immunoSEQ multiplex PCR. The repertoire consists of about 140,000 clones, with 88% occurring once and the leading ten covering roughly 0.5%. For this clone: Its antigen is not known.

CDR1 and CDR2 from the germline V gene are MNHEY and SVGAGI. The CDR3 is 15 amino acids. V was pared by 6 bases and J by 0 bases, with 12 bases between. Sequencing used PBMCs. This chain joins TRBV6-5 and TRBJ1-5; maybe TRBD1 (5 bases). This clonotype was obtained from a middle-aged woman in good health and CMV-seronegative. As DNA, the CDR3 is TGTGCCAGCAGATTACAGGAATATAGCAATCAGCCCCAGCATTTT. Translation: CASRLQEYSNQPQHF.